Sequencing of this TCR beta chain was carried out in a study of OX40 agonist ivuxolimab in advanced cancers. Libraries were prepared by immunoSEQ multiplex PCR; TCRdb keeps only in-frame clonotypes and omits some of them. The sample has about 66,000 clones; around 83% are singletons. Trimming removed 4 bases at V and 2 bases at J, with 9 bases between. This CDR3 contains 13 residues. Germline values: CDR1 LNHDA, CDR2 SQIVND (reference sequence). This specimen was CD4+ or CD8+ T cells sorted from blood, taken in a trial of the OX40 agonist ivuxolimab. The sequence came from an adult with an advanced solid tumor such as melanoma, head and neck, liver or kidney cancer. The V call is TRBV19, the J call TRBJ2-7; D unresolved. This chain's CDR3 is CASSTTTTYEQYF. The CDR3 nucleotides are TGTGCCAGTAGTACGACGACGACCTACGAGCAGTACTTC. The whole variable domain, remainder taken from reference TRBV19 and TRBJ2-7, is DGGITQSPKYLFRKEGQNVTLSCEQNLNHDAMYWYRQDPGQGLRLIYYSQIVNDFQKGDIAEGYSVSREKKESFPLTVTSAQKNPTAFYLCASSTTTTYEQYFGPGTRLTVT.